The clone carrying this TCR beta chain was observed a single time. These data are taken from a study of blood T cell repertoires in COVID-19. Study summary: Some COVID-19 samples were acute and others convalescent; all came from the United States, Italy and Spain. PBMCs, B-cell-depleted T cells, or T cells provided the cDNA or gDNA that made up the material.

Original analysis: Estimation of nucleated cell counts relied on the amplification of reference gene primers. Sequencing used immunoSEQ multiplex PCR; TCRdb keeps in-frame clones, though not all of them. V and J calls and clone size come straight from that table; D and trimming were deduced from the DNA. This sample carries about 76,000 clones, approximately 85% of them seen once, and the ten largest clones take over 9.5%. V was trimmed by 4 bases and J by 0 bases, leaving 16 bases between them. Germline loops: CDR1 SGHKS, CDR2 YYEKEE (reference sequence). The CDR3 contains 16 residues. The gene calls are TRBV5-5 and TRBJ1-1; D uncertain. The source is a man between 60 and 75 years old with COVID-19, enrolled during active disease. Input material: peripheral blood. This chain's CDR3 is CASSPSHLFMNTEAFF. DNA for the CDR3: TGTGCCAGCAGCCCCTCGCACTTATTCATGAACACTGAAGCTTTCTTT. Full variable domain (remainder filled in from reference TRBV5-5 and TRBJ1-1): DAGVTQSPTHLIKTRGQQVTLRCSPISGHKSVSWYQQVLGQGPQFIFQYYEKEERGRGNFPDRFSARQFPNYSSELNVNALLLGDSALYLCASSPSHLFMNTEAFFGQGTRLTVV.